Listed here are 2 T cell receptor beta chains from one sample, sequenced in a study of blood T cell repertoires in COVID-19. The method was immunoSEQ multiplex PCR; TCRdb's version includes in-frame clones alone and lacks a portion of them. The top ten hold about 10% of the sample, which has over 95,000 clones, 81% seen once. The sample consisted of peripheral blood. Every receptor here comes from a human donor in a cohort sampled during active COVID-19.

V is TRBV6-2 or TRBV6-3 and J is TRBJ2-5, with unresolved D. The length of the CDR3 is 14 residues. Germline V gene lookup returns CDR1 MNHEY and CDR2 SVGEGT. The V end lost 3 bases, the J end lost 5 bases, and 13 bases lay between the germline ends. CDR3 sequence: CASSYWPPQETQYF. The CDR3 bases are TGTGCCAGCAGTTATTGGCCGCCTCAGGAGACCCAGTACTTC.

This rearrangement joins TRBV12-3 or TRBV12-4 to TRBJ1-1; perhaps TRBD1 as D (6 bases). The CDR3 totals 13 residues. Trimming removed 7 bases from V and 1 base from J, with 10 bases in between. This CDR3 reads CASMVRGNTEAFF. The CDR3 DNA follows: TGTGCCAGCATGGTCAGGGGGAACACTGAAGCTTTCTTT.